The 4 T cell receptor beta chains presented below share a single source sample, sequenced in a study of CD8 T cells in Susac syndrome. Reverse transcription of roughly 0.45 to 1 ug RNA was performed with random hexamers. TCRdb reanalysed the immunoSEQ multiplex PCR reads using MiXCR and keeps one entry per CDR3 protein. The sample yields 80,000 or so distinct CDR3 sequences, around 96% seen once. The sequenced sample consisted of CD8+ T cells from PBMCs. The receptors originated from a human donor with Susac syndrome.

This clonotype has only one observation. The chain uses TRBV27 and TRBJ2-3, with D unclear. The germline gives CDR1 MNHEY, CDR2 SMNVEV (reference sequence). V shed 4 bases and J shed 0 bases, with 5 bases lying between them. The CDR3 runs to 13 residues. Here the CDR3 reads CASSWASTDTQYF. The CDR3 nucleotides read TGTGCCAGCAGTTGGGCTAGCACAGATACGCAGTATTTT.

This chain uses TRBV20-1 with TRBJ1-1; D uncertain. There are 13 residues in the CDR3. Germline V gene sequence: CDR1 DFQATT, CDR2 SNEGSKA (reference sequence). V was cut by 0 bases and J by 3 bases, with 8 bases left in between. CDR3 coding DNA: TGCAGTGCTAGAGATTCGACTTACACTGAAGCTTTCTTT. It specifies CSARDSTYTEAFF.

The CDR3 bases are TGCGCCAGCAGGGCAGGACTCACAGATACGCAGTATTTT. Translating it yields CASRAGLTDTQYF. The V call is TRBV5-1, the J call TRBJ2-3; possibly TRBD2 for D (5 bases). Trimming left V 5 bases short and J 2 bases short, with 9 bases between. The CDR3 spans 13 residues. The V gene's germline CDR1 is SGHRS and CDR2 YFSETQ.

Remarks on this clonotype: At one boundary the junction diverges from the germline segment, which might be a read error. The chain has TRBV25-1 and TRBJ1-1; the D is unclear. Germline V CDR1 and CDR2: MGHDK, SYGVNS. The CDR3 consists of 11 residues. This CDR3 reads CASSESPELVF. CDR3 nucleotide sequence: TGTGCCAGCAGTGAATCCCCGGAGCTCGTCTTT.